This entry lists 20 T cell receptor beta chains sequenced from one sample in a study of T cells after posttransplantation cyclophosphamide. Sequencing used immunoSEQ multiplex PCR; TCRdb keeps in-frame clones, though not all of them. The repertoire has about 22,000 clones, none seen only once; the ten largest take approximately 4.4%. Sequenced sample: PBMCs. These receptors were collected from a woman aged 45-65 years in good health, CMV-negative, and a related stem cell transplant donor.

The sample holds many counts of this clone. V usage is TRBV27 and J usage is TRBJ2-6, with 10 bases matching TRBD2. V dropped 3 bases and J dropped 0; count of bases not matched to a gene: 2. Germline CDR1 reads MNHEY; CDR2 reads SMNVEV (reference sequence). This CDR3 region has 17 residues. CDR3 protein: CASSFIAGGSGANVLTF. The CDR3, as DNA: TGTGCCAGCAGTTTTATAGCGGGGGGCTCTGGGGCCAACGTCCTGACTTTC.

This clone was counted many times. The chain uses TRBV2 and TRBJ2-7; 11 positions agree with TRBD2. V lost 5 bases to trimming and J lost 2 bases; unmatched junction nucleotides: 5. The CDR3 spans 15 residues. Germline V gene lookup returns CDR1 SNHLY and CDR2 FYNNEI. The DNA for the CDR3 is TGTGCCAGCAGTCGGACTAGCGGGCGCCCCTACGAGCAGTACTTC. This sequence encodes CASSRTSGRPYEQYF.

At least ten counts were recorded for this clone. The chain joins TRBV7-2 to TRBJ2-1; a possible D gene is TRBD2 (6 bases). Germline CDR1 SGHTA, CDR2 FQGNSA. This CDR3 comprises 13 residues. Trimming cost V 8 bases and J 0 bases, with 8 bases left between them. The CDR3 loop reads CASARDSYNEQFF. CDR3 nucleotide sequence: TGTGCCAGCGCGCGGGACTCCTACAATGAGCAGTTCTTC.

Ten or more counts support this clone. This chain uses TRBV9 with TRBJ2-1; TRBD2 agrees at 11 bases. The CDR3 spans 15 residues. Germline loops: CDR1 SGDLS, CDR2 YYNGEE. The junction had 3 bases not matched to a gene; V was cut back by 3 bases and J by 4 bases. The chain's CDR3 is CASSALAGEYNEQFF. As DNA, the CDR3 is TGTGCCAGCAGCGCACTAGCGGGAGAATACAATGAGCAGTTCTTC.

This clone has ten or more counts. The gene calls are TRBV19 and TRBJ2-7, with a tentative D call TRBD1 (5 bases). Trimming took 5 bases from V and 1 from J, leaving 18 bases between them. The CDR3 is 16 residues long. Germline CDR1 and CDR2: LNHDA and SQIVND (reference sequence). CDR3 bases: TGTGCCAGTAGTTCACGACAGCCCGTTACTTCCTACGAGCAGTACTTC. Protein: CASSSRQPVTSYEQYF.

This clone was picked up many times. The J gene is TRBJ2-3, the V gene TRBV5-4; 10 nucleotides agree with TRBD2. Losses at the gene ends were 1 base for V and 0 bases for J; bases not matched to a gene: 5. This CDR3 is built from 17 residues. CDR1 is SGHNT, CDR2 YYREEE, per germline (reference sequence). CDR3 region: CASSLPTSGASTDTQYF. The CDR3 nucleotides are TGTGCCAGCAGCTTGCCCACTAGCGGGGCTAGCACAGATACGCAGTATTTT.

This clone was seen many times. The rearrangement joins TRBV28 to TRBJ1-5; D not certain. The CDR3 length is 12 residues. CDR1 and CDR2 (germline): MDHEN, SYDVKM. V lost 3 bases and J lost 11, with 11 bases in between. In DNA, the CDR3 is TGTGCCAGCAGTTTTAGACAATCAGCCCAGCATTTT. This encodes CASSFRQSAQHF. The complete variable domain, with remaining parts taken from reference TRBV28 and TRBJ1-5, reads DVKVTQSSRYLVKRTGEKVFLECVQDMDHENMFWYRQDPGLGLRLIYFSYDVKMKEKGDIPEGYSVSREKKERFSLILESASTNQTSMYLCASSFRQSAQHFGDGTRLSIL.

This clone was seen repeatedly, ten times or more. Here the CDR3 reads CASSVGHSNQPQHF. The CDR3 DNA sequence: TGTGCCAGCAGCGTAGGACATAGCAATCAGCCCCAGCATTTT. This chain uses TRBV9 with TRBJ1-5; no reliable D call. The CDR3 totals 14 residues. The germline V and J ends were trimmed by 0 bases and 0 bases, with 4 bases remaining between them. Germline V gene data show CDR1 as SGDLS and CDR2 as YYNGEE.

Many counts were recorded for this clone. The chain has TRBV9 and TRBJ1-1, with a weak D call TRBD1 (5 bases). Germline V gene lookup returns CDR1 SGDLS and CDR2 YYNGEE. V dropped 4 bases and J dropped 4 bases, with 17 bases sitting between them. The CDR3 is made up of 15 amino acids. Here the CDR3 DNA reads TGTGCCAGCAGCCACAGATCGGGGGTCGGCACTGAAGCTTTCTTT. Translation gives CASSHRSGVGTEAFF.

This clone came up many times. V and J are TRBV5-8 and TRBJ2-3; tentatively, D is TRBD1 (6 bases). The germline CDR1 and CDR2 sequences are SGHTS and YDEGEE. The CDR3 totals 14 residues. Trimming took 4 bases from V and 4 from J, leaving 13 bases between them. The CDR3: CASSLSPGADTQYF. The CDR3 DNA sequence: TGTGCCAGCAGCCTCAGTCCAGGGGCAGATACGCAGTATTTT.

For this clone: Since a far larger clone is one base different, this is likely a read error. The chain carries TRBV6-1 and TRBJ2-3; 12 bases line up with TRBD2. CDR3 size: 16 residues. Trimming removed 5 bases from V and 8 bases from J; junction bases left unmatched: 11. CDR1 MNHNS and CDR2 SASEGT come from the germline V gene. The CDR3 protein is CASSQDWGLAGGTQYF. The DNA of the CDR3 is TGTGCCAGCAGTCAAGATTGGGGACTAGCGGGCGGTACGCAGTATTTT.

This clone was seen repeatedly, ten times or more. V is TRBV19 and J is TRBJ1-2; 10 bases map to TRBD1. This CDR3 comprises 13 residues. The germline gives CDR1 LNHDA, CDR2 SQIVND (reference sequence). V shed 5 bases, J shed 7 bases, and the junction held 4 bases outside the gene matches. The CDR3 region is CASSARTGGGYTF. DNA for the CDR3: TGTGCCAGTAGTGCCCGGACAGGGGGTGGCTACACCTTC.

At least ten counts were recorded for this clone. As DNA, the CDR3 is TGTGCCAGCAGTATTCTTGGCACTAATGAAAAACTGTTTTTT. Translating it yields CASSILGTNEKLFF. The V call is TRBV27, the J call TRBJ1-4; D is unclear. Trimming left V 5 bases short and J 2 bases short, with 9 bases between. Germline CDR1 is MNHEY and CDR2 is SMNVEV (reference sequence). The CDR3 is 14 amino acids.

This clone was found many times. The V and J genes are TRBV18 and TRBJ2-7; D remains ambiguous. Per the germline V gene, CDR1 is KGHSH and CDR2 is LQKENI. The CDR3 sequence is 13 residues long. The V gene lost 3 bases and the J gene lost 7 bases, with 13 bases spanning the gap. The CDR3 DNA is TGTGCCAGCTCACCCCCTACCCTGCGGGAGCAGTACTTC. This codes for CASSPPTLREQYF.

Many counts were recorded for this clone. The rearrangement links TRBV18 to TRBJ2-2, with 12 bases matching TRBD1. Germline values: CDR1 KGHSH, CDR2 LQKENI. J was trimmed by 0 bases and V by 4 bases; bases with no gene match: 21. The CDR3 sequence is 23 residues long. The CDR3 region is CASSLSYGTGGERGTSNTGELFF. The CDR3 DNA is TGTGCCAGCTCACTAAGTTACGGGACAGGGGGCGAGCGGGGAACTTCGAACACCGGGGAGCTGTTTTTT.

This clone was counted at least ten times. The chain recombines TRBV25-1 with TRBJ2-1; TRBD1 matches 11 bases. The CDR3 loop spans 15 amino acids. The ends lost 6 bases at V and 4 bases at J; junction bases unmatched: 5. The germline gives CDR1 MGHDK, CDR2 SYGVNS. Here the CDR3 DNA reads TGTGCCAGCAGCTCGGGACAGGGGGTTTACAATGAGCAGTTCTTC. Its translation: CASSSGQGVYNEQFF.

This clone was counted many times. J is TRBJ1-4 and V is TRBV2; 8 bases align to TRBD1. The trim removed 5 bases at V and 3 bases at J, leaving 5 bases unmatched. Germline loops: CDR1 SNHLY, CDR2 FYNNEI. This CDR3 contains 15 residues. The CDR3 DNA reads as TGTGCCAGCAGTCAGACAGGGGCTGCTAATGAAAAACTGTTTTTT. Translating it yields CASSQTGAANEKLFF.

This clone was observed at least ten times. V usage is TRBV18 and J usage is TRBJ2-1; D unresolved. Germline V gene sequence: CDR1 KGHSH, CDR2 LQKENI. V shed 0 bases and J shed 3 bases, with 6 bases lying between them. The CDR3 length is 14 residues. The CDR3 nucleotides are TGTGCCAGCTCACCACCGTTCTTCTACAATGAGCAGTTCTTC. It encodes CASSPPFFYNEQFF. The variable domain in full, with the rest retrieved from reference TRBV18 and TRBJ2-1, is NAGVMQNPRHLVRRRGQEARLRCSPMKGHSHVYWYRQLPEEGLKFMVYLQKENIIDESGMPKERFSAEFPKEGPSILRIQQVVRGDSAAYFCASSPPFFYNEQFFGPGTRLTVL.

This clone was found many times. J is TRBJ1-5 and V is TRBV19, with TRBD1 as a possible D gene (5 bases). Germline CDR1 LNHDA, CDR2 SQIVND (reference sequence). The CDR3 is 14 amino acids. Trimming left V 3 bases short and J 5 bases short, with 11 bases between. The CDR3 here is CASSIAGSHQPQHF. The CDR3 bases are TGTGCCAGTAGTATCGCAGGGTCCCATCAGCCCCAGCATTTT.

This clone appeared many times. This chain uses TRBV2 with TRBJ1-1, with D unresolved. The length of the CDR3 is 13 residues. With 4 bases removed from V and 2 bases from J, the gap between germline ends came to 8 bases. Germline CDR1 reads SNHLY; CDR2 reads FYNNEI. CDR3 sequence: CASSAQDNTEAFF. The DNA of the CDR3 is TGTGCCAGCAGTGCGCAGGATAACACTGAAGCTTTCTTT. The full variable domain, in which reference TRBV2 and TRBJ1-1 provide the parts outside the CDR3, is EPEVTQTPSHQVTQMGQEVILRCVPISNHLYFYWYRQILGQKVEFLVSFYNNEISEKSEIFDDQFSVERPDGSNFTLKIRSTKLEDSAMYFCASSAQDNTEAFFGQGTRLTVV.